This TCR beta chain is from a study of T cell repertoires in cytomegalovirus infection. In the study overall: Selection of CMV epitopes for the study included recently identified HLA-C-restricted and well-studied HLA-B-restricted ones. Based on public TCR beta signatures, there were indications of CMV infection and of a matching HLA type. Study-wide points: The cumulative frequency of public TCR beta families identified carriers of CMV plus the relevant HLA. HLA-C-restricted TCR beta clonotypes specific for CMV led the ex vivo response.

One entry per CDR3 protein results from TCRdb running MiXCR on the reads. The table lists approximately 120,000 distinct CDR3 sequences, over 30% of them singletons. This clonotype has only a few counts. Its antigen is currently unknown. The germline CDR1 and CDR2 sequences are MDHEN and SYDVKM. This CDR3 has 13 residues. V lost 1 base and J lost 2, with 6 bases in between. The sample was CD8+ T cells from cultured PBMCs, taken from culture after CMV antigen stimulation. This sequence originates from a human donor in good health (CMV status not recorded). Some clones in this sample may be carry-over from other donors' samples. The chain couples TRBV28 to TRBJ2-7, with unresolved D. The CDR3 sequence: CASSLSPTYEQYF. For the CDR3, the DNA is TGTGCCAGCAGTTTATCACCCACCTACGAGCAGTACTTC.